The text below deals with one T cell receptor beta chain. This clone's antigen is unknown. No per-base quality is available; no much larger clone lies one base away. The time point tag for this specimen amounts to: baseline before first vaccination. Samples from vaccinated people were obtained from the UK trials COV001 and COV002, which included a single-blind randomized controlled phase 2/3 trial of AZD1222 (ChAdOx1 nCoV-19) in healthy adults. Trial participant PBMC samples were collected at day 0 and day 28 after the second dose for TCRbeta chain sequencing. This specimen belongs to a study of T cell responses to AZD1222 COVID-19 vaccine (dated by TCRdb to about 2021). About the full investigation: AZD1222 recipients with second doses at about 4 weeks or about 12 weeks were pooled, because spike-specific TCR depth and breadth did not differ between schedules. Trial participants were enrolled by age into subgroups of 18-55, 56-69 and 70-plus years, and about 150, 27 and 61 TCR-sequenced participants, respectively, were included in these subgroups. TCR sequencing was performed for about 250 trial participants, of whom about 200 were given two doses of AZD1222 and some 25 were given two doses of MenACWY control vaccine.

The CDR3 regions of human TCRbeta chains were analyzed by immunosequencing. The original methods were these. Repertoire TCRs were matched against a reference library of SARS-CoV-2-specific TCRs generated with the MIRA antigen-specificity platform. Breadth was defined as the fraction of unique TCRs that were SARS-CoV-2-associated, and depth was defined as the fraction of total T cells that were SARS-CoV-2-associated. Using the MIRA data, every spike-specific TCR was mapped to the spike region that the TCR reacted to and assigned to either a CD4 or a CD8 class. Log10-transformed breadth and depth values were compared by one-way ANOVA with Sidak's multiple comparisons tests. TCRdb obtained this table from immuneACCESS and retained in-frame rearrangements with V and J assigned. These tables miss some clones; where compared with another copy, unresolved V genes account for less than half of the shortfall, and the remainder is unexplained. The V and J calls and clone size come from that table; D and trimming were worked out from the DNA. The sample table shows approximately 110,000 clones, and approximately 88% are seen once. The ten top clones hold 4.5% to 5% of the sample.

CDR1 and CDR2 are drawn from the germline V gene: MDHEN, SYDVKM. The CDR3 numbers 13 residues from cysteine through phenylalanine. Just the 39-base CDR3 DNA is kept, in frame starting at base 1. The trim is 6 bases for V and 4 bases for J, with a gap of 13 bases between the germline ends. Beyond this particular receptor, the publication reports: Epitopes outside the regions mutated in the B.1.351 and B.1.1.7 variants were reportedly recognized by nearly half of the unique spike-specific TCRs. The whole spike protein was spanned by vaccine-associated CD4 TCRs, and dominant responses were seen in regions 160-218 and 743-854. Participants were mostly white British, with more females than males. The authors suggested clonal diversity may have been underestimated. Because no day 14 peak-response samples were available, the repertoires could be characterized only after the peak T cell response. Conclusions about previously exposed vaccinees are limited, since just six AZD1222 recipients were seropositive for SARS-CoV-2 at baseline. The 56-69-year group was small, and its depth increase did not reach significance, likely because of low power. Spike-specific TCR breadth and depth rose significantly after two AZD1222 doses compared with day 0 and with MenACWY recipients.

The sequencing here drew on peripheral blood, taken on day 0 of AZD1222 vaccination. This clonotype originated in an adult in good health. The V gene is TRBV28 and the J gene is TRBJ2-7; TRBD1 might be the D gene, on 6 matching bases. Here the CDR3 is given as CASRSQGSYEQYF. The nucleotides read TGTGCCAGCAGGTCACAGGGATCGTACGAGCAGTACTTC. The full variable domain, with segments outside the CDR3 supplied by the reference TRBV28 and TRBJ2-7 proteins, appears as DVKVTQSSRYLVKRTGEKVFLECVQDMDHENMFWYRQDPGLGLRLIYFSYDVKMKEKGDIPEGYSVSREKKERFSLILESASTNQTSMYLCASRSQGSYEQYFGPGTRLTVT.